The table lists the clone carrying this T cell receptor beta chain with a count of one. The data derive from a study of blood T cell repertoires in COVID-19. Whole-study context: The United States, Italy and Spain provided the acute and convalescent COVID-19 samples. PBMCs, B-cell-depleted T cells, or T cells provided the cDNA or gDNA that made up the material.

The table came from immunoSEQ multiplex PCR; TCRdb's copy has only in-frame clones and leaves some out. The data contain around 310,000 clones, around 91% of them seen just once; the ten biggest clones take up under 1.1%. Enrolment of Seattle patients took place during active infection, and they were followed longitudinally. From germline, CDR1 is SGHRS and CDR2 YFSETQ. This CDR3 has 14 amino acids. Trimming took off 0 bases at V and 4 bases at J, with 10 bases between the two ends. The sequence was collected from a woman aged 40 to 50 with COVID-19, enrolled during active disease. The sequenced sample was peripheral blood. The chain has TRBV5-1 and TRBJ1-2; D gene unclear. As DNA, the CDR3 is TGCGCCAGCAGCTTGGAGGGAACTAGCTATGGCTACACCTTC. Translating gives CASSLEGTSYGYTF.